This T cell receptor beta chain was obtained from a study of identifying expanded T cells in peripheral blood. Collection occurred without any documented infections or immune events in donors. About this clone itself: What it recognizes is unknown.

Trimming removed 4 bases from V and 3 bases from J, with 10 bases in between. This CDR3 is 13 amino acids long. CDR1 is SNHLY and CDR2 is FYNNEI in the germline V gene. Study conclusions and caveats: Around 1.2 clones differed between technical replicates, versus 16.4 and 19 over time.

Data came from immunoSEQ multiplex PCR; TCRdb stores just in-frame clones and leaves some out. The sample holds about 85,000 clones, about 88% seen once. The sample consisted of blood. The TCR originated in a person aged 18-69 years in good health. The J gene is TRBJ2-7, the V gene TRBV2; tentatively, D is TRBD1 (5 bases). CDR3 sequence (DNA): TGTGCCAGCAGTGGGACACTTGGCTACGAGCAGTACTTC. Protein: CASSGTLGYEQYF.